Listed here are 28 T cell receptor beta chains from one sample, sequenced in a study of blood T cell repertoires in COVID-19. TCRdb keeps only in-frame clones here, not all; method: immunoSEQ multiplex PCR. The sample contains over 200,000 clones, over 70% of which appear only once. What was sequenced was peripheral blood. These receptors came from an elderly woman with acute or convalescent COVID-19.

The rearrangement links TRBV6-2 or TRBV6-3 to TRBJ2-1; D gene unclear. V shed 2 bases and J shed 8 bases, with 7 bases lying between them. The CDR3 totals 12 residues. Germline lookup yields CDR1 MNHEY and CDR2 SVGEGT. The chain's CDR3 is CASSYRRDEQFF. In DNA, the CDR3 is TGTGCCAGCAGTTACAGGAGAGATGAGCAGTTCTTC.

V gene TRBV6-5 combines with J gene TRBJ1-1; D may be TRBD1 (5 bases). This CDR3 has 14 amino acids. Trimming shortened V by 6 bases and J by 3 bases, and 14 bases separated the two germline ends. Per the germline V gene, CDR1 is MNHEY and CDR2 is SVGAGI. CDR3 in amino acids: CASRSFGGDTEAFF. CDR3 coding DNA: TGTGCCAGCAGATCCTTTGGGGGGGACACTGAAGCTTTCTTT.

The rearrangement links TRBV27 to TRBJ2-3, with TRBD1 matching over 7 bases. The CDR3 spans 16 residues. Germline loops: CDR1 MNHEY, CDR2 SMNVEV (reference sequence). V was clipped by 4 bases and J by 4 bases; unmatched bases: 11. CDR3 DNA: TGTGCCAGCAGTTCAAGAGGGGACAGCCTCCCAGATACGCAGTATTTT. Protein sequence: CASSSRGDSLPDTQYF.

This clone came up a few times. This chain uses TRBV7-2 with TRBJ1-3; a possible D gene is TRBD1 (5 bases). Germline V CDR1 and CDR2: SGHTA, FQGNSA. There are 16 residues in the CDR3. The V end was cut by 5 bases, the J end by 3 bases, with 17 bases between. In nucleotides, the CDR3 is TGTGCCAGCAGCCTCTTGTTCTGGGGCATTGGAAACACCATATATTTT. Encoded protein: CASSLLFWGIGNTIYF.

The rearrangement uses TRBV29-1 and TRBJ2-3, with D perhaps TRBD1 (6 bases). From germline, CDR1 is SQVTM and CDR2 ANQGSEA. V was pared by 5 bases and J by 6 bases, with 9 bases between. The CDR3 extends over 11 amino acids. The CDR3 sequence is CSVYRADTQYF. The CDR3 DNA sequence: TGCAGCGTTTACAGGGCCGATACGCAGTATTTT.

This chain uses TRBV7-9 with TRBJ1-1, with a weak D call TRBD1 (6 bases). Germline CDR1 is SEHNR and CDR2 is FQNEAQ (reference sequence). This CDR3 has 15 residues. With 3 bases removed from V and 0 bases from J, the gap between germline ends came to 11 bases. The CDR3 nucleotides read TGTGCCAGCAGCTTTCGGACAGATCTGAACACTGAAGCTTTCTTT. It is translated as CASSFRTDLNTEAFF.

The gene calls are TRBV7-8 and TRBJ2-2; D is perhaps TRBD2 (5 bases). The germline gives CDR1 SGHVS, CDR2 FQNEAQ. The CDR3 contains 17 residues. V was cut by 2 bases and J by 6 bases, with 19 bases left in between. DNA of the CDR3: TGTGCCAGCAGCTTACCACGGGGATCTATCCAAGCCGGGGAGCTGTTTTTT. Protein sequence: CASSLPRGSIQAGELFF.

V is TRBV18 and J is TRBJ1-4; 9 bases agree with TRBD1. Germline V gives CDR1 KGHSH, CDR2 LQKENI. The CDR3 extends over 17 amino acids. Trimming took 4 bases from V and 8 from J; bases not matched to a gene: 14. The CDR3 protein is CASSLRQGGSRFEKLFF. DNA of the CDR3: TGTGCCAGCTCACTCCGACAGGGGGGAAGTCGGTTCGAAAAACTGTTTTTT.

The J gene is TRBJ1-1, the V gene TRBV10-1; the match to TRBD1 covers 8 bases. The CDR3 is made up of 13 amino acids. V lost 7 bases and J lost 7; bases outside the gene matches: 8. The germline V gene has CDR1 WNHNN and CDR2 SYGVQD (reference sequence). CDR3 in amino acids: CASTPTGGDEAFF. CDR3 sequence (DNA): TGCGCCAGCACCCCTACAGGGGGGGATGAAGCTTTCTTT.

The chain has TRBV3-1 (or the pseudogene TRBV3-2) and TRBJ2-7; 8 bases line up with TRBD2. CDR1 is LGHDT and CDR2 is YNNKEL in the germline V gene (reference sequence). The CDR3 runs 12 residues. V shed 3 bases and J 6 bases; nucleotides not matched to a gene: 1. This CDR3 is CASSHLAGEQYF. In nucleotides, the CDR3 is TGTGCCAGCAGCCACCTAGCGGGCGAGCAGTACTTC.

This chain joins TRBV5-1 and TRBJ2-3, with D unresolved. The germline gives CDR1 SGHRS, CDR2 YFSETQ. V gave up 4 bases and J gave up 4 bases, with 10 bases separating them. The CDR3 runs 13 residues. Here the CDR3 DNA reads TGCGCCAGCAGCATGGTCGGAGCAGATACGCAGTATTTT. It is translated as CASSMVGADTQYF.

The J gene is TRBJ1-5, the V gene TRBV29-1; D is ambiguous. Germline loops: CDR1 SQVTM, CDR2 ANQGSEA. Trimming removed 6 bases from V and 2 bases from J, with 14 bases in between. The CDR3 has 14 amino acids. CDR3 sequence: CSVSPAGGNQPQHF. The CDR3 bases are TGCAGCGTCTCCCCGGCGGGCGGCAATCAGCCCCAGCATTTT.

This clone has a handful of counts. V usage is TRBV13 and J usage is TRBJ2-3; D not resolved. V lost 5 bases, J lost 2 bases, and 17 bases lay in between. The CDR3 sequence is 16 residues long. Germline CDR1 and CDR2: PRHDT and FYEKMQ (reference sequence). The CDR3 nucleotides are TGTGCCAGCAGCCCTCGGTGGGCCCCTGACACAGATACGCAGTATTTT. This translates into CASSPRWAPDTDTQYF.

This clone was seen a few times. V and J are TRBV13 and TRBJ2-3, with 13 bases aligning to TRBD2. The CDR3 has 17 amino acids. V lost 3 bases to trimming and J lost 6 bases; unmatched junction nucleotides: 9. Germline V gene sequence: CDR1 PRHDT, CDR2 FYEKMQ (reference sequence). The CDR3 protein is CASSLVGLAGTRDTQYF. The DNA of the CDR3 is TGTGCCAGCAGCTTGGTGGGACTAGCGGGGACTCGGGATACGCAGTATTTT. Looking up the rest from reference TRBV13 and TRBJ2-3 gives the full variable domain: AAGVIQSPRHLIKEKRETATLKCYPIPRHDTVYWYQQGPGQDPQFLISFYEKMQSDKGSIPDRFSAQQFSDYHSELNMSSLELGDSALYFCASSLVGLAGTRDTQYFGPGTRLTVL.

This clone appeared a few times. J is TRBJ2-2 and V is TRBV11-2; 8 nucleotides agree with TRBD2. Germline V CDR1 and CDR2: SGHAT, FQNNGV. There are 17 residues in the CDR3. V was pared by 5 bases and J by 2 bases, with 10 bases of the junction left unmatched. CDR3 in DNA: TGTGCCAGCAGCCCAGCCGGACTAGCAGAAAACACCGGGGAGCTGTTTTTT. It codes for CASSPAGLAENTGELFF.

The chain recombines TRBV19 with TRBJ2-5; possibly TRBD2 for D (5 bases). Trimming left V 1 base short and J 8 bases short, with 11 bases between. This CDR3 has 13 amino acids. Germline assignment: CDR1 LNHDA and CDR2 SQIVND (reference sequence). The CDR3 DNA follows: TGTGCCAGTAGTATAGTGTTGGAGGAAACCCAGTACTTC. Translation: CASSIVLEETQYF.

This sequence joins TRBV10-3 and TRBJ2-7, with a tentative D call TRBD2 (6 bases). Germline CDR1 is ENHRY and CDR2 is SYGVKD. V lost 1 base to trimming and J lost 5 bases, with 18 bases between them. CDR3 length equals 16 residues. Here the CDR3 DNA reads TGTGCCATCAGTGAGTTGCCCGGGAGTTGGTCCAACGAGCAGTACTTC. This gives the protein CAISELPGSWSNEQYF.

The rearrangement joins TRBV19 to TRBJ1-2, with unresolved D. The V gene's germline CDR1 is LNHDA and CDR2 SQIVND (reference sequence). This CDR3 comprises 13 residues. Trimming removed 3 bases from V and 4 bases from J, with 9 bases in between. Here the CDR3 DNA reads TGTGCCAGTAGTATTGACACCTTCTATGGCTACACCTTC. Its translation is CASSIDTFYGYTF.

This clone showed up just a few times. This chain uses TRBV3-1 (or the pseudogene TRBV3-2) with TRBJ2-7; maybe TRBD2 (5 bases). Deletions cut 4 bases from V and 0 bases from J, with 19 bases between. CDR3 size: 17 residues. Germline V lookup: CDR1 LGHDT, CDR2 YNNKEL (reference sequence). CDR3: CASSLSSGTRNSYEQYF. CDR3 nucleotide sequence: TGTGCCAGCAGCCTCTCTTCGGGAACCCGGAACTCCTACGAGCAGTACTTC.

The CDR3 nucleotides are TGTGCCAGCAGTACTGGGGGGGACAGGCCGCCCCCAAGGCCCCAGCATTTT. Protein sequence: CASSTGGDRPPPRPQHF. This chain uses TRBV27 with TRBJ1-5; 8 positions agree with TRBD1. Per germline, CDR1 MNHEY and CDR2 SMNVEV (reference sequence). CDR3 size: 17 residues. J lost 9 bases, V lost 5 bases, and 18 bases had no gene match.

The V and J genes are TRBV11-2 and TRBJ1-2; weak D call: TRBD1 (6 bases). With 5 bases removed from V and 8 bases from J, the gap between germline ends came to 21 bases. CDR1 SGHAT and CDR2 FQNNGV come from the germline V gene. This CDR3 region has 15 residues. CDR3 coding DNA: TGTGCCAGCAGCCGCGATGGGACGGGGGGCTACGGCTACACCTTC. This sequence encodes CASSRDGTGGYGYTF.

The J gene is TRBJ1-2, the V gene TRBV4-1; 7 bases are shared with TRBD1. CDR1 and CDR2 from the germline V gene are MGHRA and YSYEKL. Germline trimming cut 1 base from V and 0 bases from J; bases unmatched to any gene: 8. This CDR3 contains 17 residues. The CDR3 protein is CASSQVRGRAANYGYTF. The DNA of the CDR3 is TGCGCCAGCAGCCAAGTTAGGGGGCGCGCCGCTAACTATGGCTACACCTTC.

CDR3 coding DNA: TGTGCCAGTGCGACCCGACAGTTCACCTATGGCTACACCTTC. Residues: CASATRQFTYGYTF. V usage is TRBV6-5 and J usage is TRBJ1-2; TRBD1 might be the D (5 bases). This CDR3 is built from 14 residues. Germline CDR1 reads MNHEY; CDR2 reads SVGAGI. Trimming pared 9 bases from V and 4 bases from J, leaving 18 bases between.

The V call is TRBV7-9, the J call TRBJ1-2, with 8 bases lining up with TRBD1. Germline-derived CDR1 and CDR2 are SEHNR and FQNEAQ (reference sequence). J gave up 8 bases and V 4 bases, and 6 bases lay outside the gene matches. CDR3 length: 13 residues. CDR3 loop: CASSSQGARGYTF. As DNA, the CDR3 is TGTGCCAGCAGCTCCCAGGGGGCGCGGGGCTACACCTTC.

The chain carries TRBV27 and TRBJ2-7, with TRBD1 matching 7 bases. From germline, CDR1 is MNHEY and CDR2 SMNVEV (reference sequence). The CDR3 has 15 amino acids. The junction had 13 bases not matched to a gene; V was cut back by 6 bases and J by 5 bases. The CDR3 is CASSPTGLTGNEQYF. The CDR3 nucleotides read TGTGCCAGCAGCCCTACGGGGCTGACAGGGAACGAGCAGTACTTC.

The V and J genes are TRBV19 and TRBJ1-5, with D maybe TRBD1 (6 bases). Germline assignment: CDR1 LNHDA and CDR2 SQIVND (reference sequence). The V end was cut by 3 bases, the J end by 0 bases, with 15 bases between. The CDR3 runs 17 residues. This CDR3 reads CASSIIRGPISNQPQHF. The CDR3 DNA follows: TGTGCCAGTAGTATTATCAGGGGCCCCATTAGCAATCAGCCCCAGCATTTT.

This clone is a singleton in its sample. The V and J genes are TRBV27 and TRBJ2-7, with a tentative D call TRBD1 (6 bases). The CDR3 contains 13 residues. Trimming took off 3 bases at V and 2 bases at J, with 8 bases between the two ends. Germline CDR1 and CDR2: MNHEY and SMNVEV (reference sequence). The CDR3 DNA follows: TGTGCCAGCAGTTTCAGGGGCGCCTACGAGCAGTACTTC. Protein sequence: CASSFRGAYEQYF.

This clone turned up a few times. This chain links TRBV5-1 with TRBJ2-7; 7 nucleotides align to TRBD1. With V trimmed by 0 bases and J by 2 bases, 5 bases remained unmatched. Germline CDR1 and CDR2: SGHRS and YFSETQ. This CDR3 spans 15 amino acids. The CDR3 is CASSLDGQGAYEQYF. In nucleotides, the CDR3 is TGCGCCAGCAGCTTGGACGGGCAGGGGGCCTACGAGCAGTACTTC.